The next 12 T cell receptor beta chains were all read from a single sample in a study of CD8 T cells in ankylosing spondylitis. Study findings and constraints: What appeared characteristic of ankylosing spondylitis blood was a TCR beta motif of under 10 highly homologous variants.

These receptors' targets are unknown. TCRdb re-analysed the 5' RACE reads in MiXCR, keeping a single row per CDR3 protein. The sample lists 200,000 to 250,000 distinct CDR3 sequences, about 17% occurring once. Material: blood, either unsorted or a sorted T cell fraction (not recorded which). These receptors all come from a male donor with ankylosing spondylitis.

This clonotype was detected a few times. The chain combines TRBV6-1 with TRBJ1-1; 8 bases align to TRBD1. Per germline, CDR1 MNHNS and CDR2 SASEGT. Trimming removed 4 bases from V and 5 bases from J; junction bases left unmatched: 6. This CDR3 is 14 amino acids long. CDR3 coding DNA: TGTGCCAGCAGTGGGATGACAGGGGTGACTGAAGCTTTCTTT. Amino acid sequence: CASSGMTGVTEAFF.

This clonotype occurred once. The CDR3, as DNA: TGTGCCAGCAGCTTAGGGCTAGCGGGAAAGGATACGCAGTATTTT. This translates into CASSLGLAGKDTQYF. This chain links TRBV7-6 with TRBJ2-3; 9 nucleotides agree with TRBD2. The CDR3 sequence is 15 residues long. From germline, CDR1 is SGHVS and CDR2 FNYEAQ. V was clipped by 1 base and J by 6 bases; unmatched bases: 5.

The chain uses TRBV4-1 and TRBJ2-3; perhaps TRBD2 as D (6 bases). Germline V CDR1 and CDR2: MGHRA, YSYEKL. The CDR3 length is 16 residues. V was trimmed by 3 bases and J by 2 bases, leaving 15 bases between them. In DNA form, the CDR3 reads TGCGCCAGCAGCCACAACTCGGGACTGTTCACAGATACGCAGTATTTT. Its protein is CASSHNSGLFTDTQYF.

The chain combines TRBV11-1 with TRBJ2-4; a possible D gene is TRBD1 (6 bases). V lost 6 bases and J 15 bases, leaving 18 bases between the germline ends. The CDR3 spans 12 residues. Germline V gene data show CDR1 as SGHAT and CDR2 as FQDESV (reference sequence). Written as DNA, the CDR3 is TGTGCCAGCAGTTCCCTAGGACAGCCTCGGTACTTC. Translation gives CASSSLGQPRYF.

The chain links TRBV14 to TRBJ1-2; 11 nucleotides match TRBD1. The CDR3 contains 18 residues. Germline trimming cut 3 bases from V and 0 bases from J; bases unmatched to any gene: 9. Per germline, CDR1 SGHDN and CDR2 FVKESK. CDR3 amino acids: CASSQRWGQGGTNYGYTF. CDR3 coding DNA: TGTGCCAGCAGCCAGAGATGGGGACAGGGGGGAACTAACTATGGCTACACCTTC. Full variable domain (missing parts from reference TRBV14 and TRBJ1-2): EAGVTQFPSHSVIEKGQTVTLRCDPISGHDNLYWYRRVMGKEIKFLLHFVKESKQDESGMPNNRFLAERTGGTYSTLKVQPAELEDSGVYFCASSQRWGQGGTNYGYTFGSGTRLTVV.

This clonotype was detected only once. The chain carries TRBV4-3 and TRBJ2-3, with TRBD1 matching over 11 bases. This CDR3 contains 16 residues. V lost 1 base to trimming and J lost 4 bases; unmatched junction nucleotides: 4. Germline V gene lookup returns CDR1 LGHNA and CDR2 YSLEER. CDR3 nucleotides: TGCGCCAGCAGCCAAGGGGACAGGGGGTTTGCAGATACGCAGTATTTT. Protein product: CASSQGDRGFADTQYF.

This clonotype has just a few counts. The chain employs TRBV4-1 and TRBJ1-5; a possible D gene is TRBD1 (5 bases). The CDR3 consists of 16 residues. Germline loops: CDR1 MGHRA, CDR2 YSYEKL. The V and J ends lost 3 bases and 5 bases respectively, with 17 bases between them. The DNA of the CDR3 is TGCGCCAGCAGCCACATCGGTCAGGGACTGGATCAGCCCCAGCATTTT. This encodes CASSHIGQGLDQPQHF.

This clonotype was counted ten times or more. The gene calls are TRBV12-3 or TRBV12-4 and TRBJ2-1; perhaps TRBD2 as D (6 bases). This CDR3 contains 14 residues. V was shortened by 3 bases and J by 6 bases, with 12 bases between the two germline ends. CDR3 protein: CASSFSGVPNEQFF. The CDR3 coding sequence is TGTGCCAGCAGTTTCTCGGGAGTACCCAATGAGCAGTTCTTC.

This sequence joins TRBV6-2 or TRBV6-3 and TRBJ1-5; D uncertain. Looked up from germline, CDR1 is MNHEY and CDR2 is SVGEGT. The CDR3 extends over 15 amino acids. The V end was cut by 2 bases, the J end by 0 bases, with 8 bases between. Here the CDR3 reads CASSYEEYSNQPQHF. The CDR3 DNA sequence: TGTGCCAGCAGTTACGAAGAGTATAGCAATCAGCCCCAGCATTTT.

The chain recombines TRBV25-1 with TRBJ1-1, with a tentative D call TRBD1 (5 bases). This CDR3 spans 12 amino acids. Germline-derived CDR1 and CDR2 are MGHDK and SYGVNS. Trimming took 8 bases from V and 5 from J, leaving 12 bases between them. Here the CDR3 DNA reads TGTGCCAGCGGCTATCAGGGAACTGAAGCTTTCTTT. Amino acid sequence: CASGYQGTEAFF.

In this sample, this clonotype turned up a few times. The rearrangement uses TRBV7-9 and TRBJ2-3, with 16 nucleotides matching TRBD2. The CDR3 contains 16 residues. Germline V gene lookup returns CDR1 SEHNR and CDR2 FQNEAQ (reference sequence). With 5 bases clipped from V and 4 bases from J, the junction kept 3 bases outside the gene matches. The CDR3 sequence is CASSRGLAGGSDTQYF. CDR3 bases: TGTGCCAGCAGCCGGGGACTAGCGGGGGGGTCAGATACGCAGTATTTT.

This clonotype was observed a few times. This chain connects TRBV4-1 to TRBJ2-1, with D perhaps being TRBD1 or TRBD2 (5 bases each). In germline, CDR1 is MGHRA, CDR2 YSYEKL. Trimming pared 6 bases from V and 6 bases from J, leaving 18 bases between. CDR3 length: 15 residues. The CDR3 here is CASSPSVGVSNEQFF. The CDR3 coding sequence is TGCGCCAGCAGTCCCAGCGTGGGGGTTTCCAATGAGCAGTTCTTC.